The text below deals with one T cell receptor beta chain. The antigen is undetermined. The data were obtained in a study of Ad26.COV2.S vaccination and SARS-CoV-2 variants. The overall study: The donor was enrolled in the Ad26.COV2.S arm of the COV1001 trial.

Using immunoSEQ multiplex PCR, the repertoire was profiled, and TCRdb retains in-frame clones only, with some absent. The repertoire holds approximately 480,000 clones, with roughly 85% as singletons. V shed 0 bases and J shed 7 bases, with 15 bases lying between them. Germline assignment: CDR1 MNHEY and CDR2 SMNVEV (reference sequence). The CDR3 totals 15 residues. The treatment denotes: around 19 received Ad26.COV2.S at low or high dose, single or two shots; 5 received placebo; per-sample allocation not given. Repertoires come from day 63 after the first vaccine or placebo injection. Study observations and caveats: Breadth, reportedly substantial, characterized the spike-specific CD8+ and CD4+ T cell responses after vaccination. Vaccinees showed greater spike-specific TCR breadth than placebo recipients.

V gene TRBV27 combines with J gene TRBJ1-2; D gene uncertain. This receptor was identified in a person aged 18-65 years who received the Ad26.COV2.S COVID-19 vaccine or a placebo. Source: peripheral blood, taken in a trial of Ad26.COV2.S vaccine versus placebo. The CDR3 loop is CASSLSGMALSGYTF. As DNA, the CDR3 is TGTGCCAGCAGTTTATCAGGGATGGCCCTTTCTGGCTACACCTTC.